Given below is one T cell receptor (beta chain) in context. Its antigen remains unidentified. A single heparinised draw of roughly 100 mL on average was taken per donor. V shed 5 bases and J shed 2 bases, with 12 bases lying between them. Germline CDR1 reads MNHNY; CDR2 reads SVGAGI (reference sequence). This CDR3 comprises 14 residues. The record originates from a study of beta chain features in type 1 diabetes. Isolated RNA was reverse transcribed in full, so expressed TCRB transcripts were sequenced. The study sequenced naive, central memory and regulatory T cell samples to an average of about 3.57 million reads. Only in-frame clones appear in the TCRdb table, and some are missing; sequencing was by immunoSEQ multiplex PCR. The sample lists 150,000 to 200,000 clones, around 63% occurring once. Whole-study results and caveats: People with Type 1 diabetes carried modestly yet significantly shorter TCRB CDR3s in all four CD4+ subsets. In comparison with healthy donors, patients had naive, central memory and Treg TCRB repertoires that appeared more similar.

This chain connects TRBV6-6 to TRBJ1-2; TRBD1 might be the D (6 bases). The TCR sequence derives from a man aged 25 to 40 with type 1 diabetes. The sequenced material came from naive CD4+ T cells from blood. DNA for the CDR3: TGTGCCAGCAGTGACCGACAGGAGAACTATGGCTACACCTTC. Encoded protein: CASSDRQENYGYTF.